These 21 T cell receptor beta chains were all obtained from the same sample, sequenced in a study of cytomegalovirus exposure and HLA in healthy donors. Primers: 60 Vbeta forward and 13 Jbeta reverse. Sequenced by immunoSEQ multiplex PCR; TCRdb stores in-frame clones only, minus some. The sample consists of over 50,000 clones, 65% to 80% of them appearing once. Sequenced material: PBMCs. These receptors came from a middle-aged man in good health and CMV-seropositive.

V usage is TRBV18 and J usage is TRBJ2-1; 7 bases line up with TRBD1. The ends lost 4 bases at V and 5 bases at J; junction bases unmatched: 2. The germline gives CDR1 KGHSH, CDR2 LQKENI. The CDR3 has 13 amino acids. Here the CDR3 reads CASSLTGDNEQFF. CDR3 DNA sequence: TGTGCCAGCTCACTTACAGGGGACAATGAGCAGTTCTTC.

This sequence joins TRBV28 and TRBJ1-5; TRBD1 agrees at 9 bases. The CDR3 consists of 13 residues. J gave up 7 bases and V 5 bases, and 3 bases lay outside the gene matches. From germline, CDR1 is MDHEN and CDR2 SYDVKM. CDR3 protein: CASSRTGEQPQHF. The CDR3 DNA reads TGTGCCAGCAGTCGGACAGGGGAGCAGCCCCAGCATTTT.

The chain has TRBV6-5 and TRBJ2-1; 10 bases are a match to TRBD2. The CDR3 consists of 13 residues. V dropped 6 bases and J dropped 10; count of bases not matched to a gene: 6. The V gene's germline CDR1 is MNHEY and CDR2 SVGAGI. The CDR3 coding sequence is TGTGCCAGCAGGGCTAGCGGGAGCGGGGAGCAGTTCTTC. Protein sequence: CASRASGSGEQFF.

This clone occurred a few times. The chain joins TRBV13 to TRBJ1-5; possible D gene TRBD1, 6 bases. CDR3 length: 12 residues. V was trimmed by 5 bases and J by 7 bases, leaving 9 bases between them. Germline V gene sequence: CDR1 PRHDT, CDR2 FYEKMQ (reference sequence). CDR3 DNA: TGTGCCAGCAGCGGTGGGGGCCAGCCCCAGCATTTT. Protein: CASSGGGQPQHF.

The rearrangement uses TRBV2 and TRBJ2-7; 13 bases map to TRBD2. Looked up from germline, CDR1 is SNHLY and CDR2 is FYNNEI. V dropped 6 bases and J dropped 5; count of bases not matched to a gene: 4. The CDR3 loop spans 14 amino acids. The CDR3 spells CASRLAGGPHEQYF. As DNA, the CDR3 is TGTGCCAGCAGACTAGCGGGGGGGCCGCACGAGCAGTACTTC.

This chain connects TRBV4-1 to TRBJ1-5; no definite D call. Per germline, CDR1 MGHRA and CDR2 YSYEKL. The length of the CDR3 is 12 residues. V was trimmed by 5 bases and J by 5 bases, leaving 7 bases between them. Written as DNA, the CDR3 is TGCGCCAGCAGCGACTTTGATCAGCCCCAGCATTTT. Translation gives CASSDFDQPQHF.

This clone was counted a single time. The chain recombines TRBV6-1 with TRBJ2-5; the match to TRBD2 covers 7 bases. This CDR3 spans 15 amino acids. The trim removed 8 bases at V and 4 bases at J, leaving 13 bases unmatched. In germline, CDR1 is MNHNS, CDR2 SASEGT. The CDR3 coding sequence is TGTGCCAGCCGGTGGGGAGCGGGACGGGGAGAGACCCAGTACTTC. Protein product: CASRWGAGRGETQYF.

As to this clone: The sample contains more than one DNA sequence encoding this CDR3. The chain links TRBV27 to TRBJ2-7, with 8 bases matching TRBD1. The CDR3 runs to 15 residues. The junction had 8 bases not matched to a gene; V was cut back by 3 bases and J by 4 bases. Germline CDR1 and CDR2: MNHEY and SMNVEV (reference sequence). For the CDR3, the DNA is TGTGCCAGCAGTTTGAGAGGACAGGGTGGATACGAGCAGTACTTC. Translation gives CASSLRGQGGYEQYF.

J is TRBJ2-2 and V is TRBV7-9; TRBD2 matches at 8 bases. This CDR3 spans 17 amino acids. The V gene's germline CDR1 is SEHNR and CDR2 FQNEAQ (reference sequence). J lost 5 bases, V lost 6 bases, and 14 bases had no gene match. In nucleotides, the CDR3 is TGTGCCAGCAGACGCTCGGGGACTAGGCGTAAAACCGGGGAGCTGTTTTTT. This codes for CASRRSGTRRKTGELFF.

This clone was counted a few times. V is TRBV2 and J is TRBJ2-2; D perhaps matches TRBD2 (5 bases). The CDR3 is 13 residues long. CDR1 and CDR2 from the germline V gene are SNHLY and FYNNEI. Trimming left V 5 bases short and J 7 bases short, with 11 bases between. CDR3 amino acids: CASSSHEGGELFF. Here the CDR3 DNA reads TGTGCCAGCAGTTCCCACGAGGGCGGGGAGCTGTTTTTT.

The CDR3 sequence: CASSFGTGANEAFF. CDR3 nucleotides: TGTGCCAGCAGCTTCGGGACAGGGGCAAATGAAGCTTTCTTT. The chain employs TRBV5-6 and TRBJ1-1, with 10 bases identical to TRBD1. V shed 2 bases, J shed 7 bases, and the junction held 5 bases outside the gene matches. The germline V gene encodes CDR1 SGHDT and CDR2 YYEEEE. The CDR3 has 14 amino acids. Full variable domain (missing parts from reference TRBV5-6 and TRBJ1-1): DAGVTQSPTHLIKTRGQQVTLRCSPKSGHDTVSWYQQALGQGPQFIFQYYEEEERQRGNFPDRFSGHQFPNYSSELNVNALLLGDSALYLCASSFGTGANEAFFGQGTRLTVV.

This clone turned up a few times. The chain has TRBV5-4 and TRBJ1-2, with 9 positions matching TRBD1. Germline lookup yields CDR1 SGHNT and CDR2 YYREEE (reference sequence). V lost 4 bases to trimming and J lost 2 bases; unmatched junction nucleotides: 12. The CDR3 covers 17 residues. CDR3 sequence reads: CASSPGQGSHLNYGYTF. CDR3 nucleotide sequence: TGTGCCAGCAGCCCTGGACAGGGGTCCCACCTGAACTATGGCTACACCTTC.

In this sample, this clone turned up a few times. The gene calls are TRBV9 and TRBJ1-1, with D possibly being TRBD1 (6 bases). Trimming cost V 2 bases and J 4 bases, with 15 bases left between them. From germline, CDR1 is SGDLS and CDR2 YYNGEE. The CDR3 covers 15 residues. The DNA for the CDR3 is TGTGCCAGCAGCGTCGTCGGGGGGGCCCCCACTGAAGCTTTCTTT. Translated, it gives CASSVVGGAPTEAFF.

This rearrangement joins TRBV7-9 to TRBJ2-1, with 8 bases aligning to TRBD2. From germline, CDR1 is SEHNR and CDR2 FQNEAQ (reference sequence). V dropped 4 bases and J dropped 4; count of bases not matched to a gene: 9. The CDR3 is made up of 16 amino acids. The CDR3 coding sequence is TGTGCCAGCAGCTCCGGACTAGCTGTAAATTACAATGAGCAGTTCTTC. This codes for CASSSGLAVNYNEQFF. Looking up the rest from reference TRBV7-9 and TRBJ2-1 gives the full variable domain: DTGVSQNPRHKITKRGQNVTFRCDPISEHNRLYWYRQTLGQGPEFLTYFQNEAQLEKSRLLSDRFSAERPKGSFSTLEIQRTEQGDSAMYLCASSSGLAVNYNEQFFGPGTRLTVL.

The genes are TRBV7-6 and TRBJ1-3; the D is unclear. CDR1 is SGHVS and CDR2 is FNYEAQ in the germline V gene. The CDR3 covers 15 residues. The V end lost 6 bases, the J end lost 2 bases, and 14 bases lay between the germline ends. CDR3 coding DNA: TGTGCCAGCAGTTCTACTAGGGAACCTGGAAACACCATATATTTT. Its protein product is CASSSTREPGNTIYF.

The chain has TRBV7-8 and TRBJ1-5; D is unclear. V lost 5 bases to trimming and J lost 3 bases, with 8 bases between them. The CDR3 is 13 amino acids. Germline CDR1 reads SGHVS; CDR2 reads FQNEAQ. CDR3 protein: CASSLPNNQPQHF. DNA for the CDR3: TGTGCCAGCAGCCTCCCTAACAATCAGCCCCAGCATTTT.

Here the CDR3 reads CASSETSGTYNEQFF. Here the CDR3 DNA reads TGCGCCAGCAGCGAGACTAGCGGGACCTACAATGAGCAGTTCTTC. The V and J genes are TRBV5-1 and TRBJ2-1; 11 bases are shared with TRBD2. The length of the CDR3 is 15 residues. Germline CDR1 is SGHRS and CDR2 is YFSETQ. Unmatched junction bases numbered 2, after V lost 4 bases and J lost 2 bases.

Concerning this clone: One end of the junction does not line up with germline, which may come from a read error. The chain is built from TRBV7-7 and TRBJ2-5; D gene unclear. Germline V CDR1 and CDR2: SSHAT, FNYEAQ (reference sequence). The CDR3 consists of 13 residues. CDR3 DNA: TGTGCTAGCAGCTTTGAGTACCAAGAGACCCAGTACTTC. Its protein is CASSFEYQETQYF.

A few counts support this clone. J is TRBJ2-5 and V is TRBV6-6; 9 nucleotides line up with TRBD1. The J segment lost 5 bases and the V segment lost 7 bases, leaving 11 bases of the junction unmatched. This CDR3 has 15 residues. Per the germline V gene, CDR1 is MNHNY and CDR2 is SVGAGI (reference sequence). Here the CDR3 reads CASNPGQGEGETQYF. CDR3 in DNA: TGTGCCAGCAACCCGGGACAGGGAGAGGGGGAGACCCAGTACTTC.

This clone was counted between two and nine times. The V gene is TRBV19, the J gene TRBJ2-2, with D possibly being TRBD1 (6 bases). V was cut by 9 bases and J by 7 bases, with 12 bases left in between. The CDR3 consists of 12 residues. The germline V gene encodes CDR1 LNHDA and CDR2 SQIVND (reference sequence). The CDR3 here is CASNRDIGELFF. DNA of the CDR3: TGTGCCAGCAACAGGGACATCGGGGAGCTGTTTTTT.

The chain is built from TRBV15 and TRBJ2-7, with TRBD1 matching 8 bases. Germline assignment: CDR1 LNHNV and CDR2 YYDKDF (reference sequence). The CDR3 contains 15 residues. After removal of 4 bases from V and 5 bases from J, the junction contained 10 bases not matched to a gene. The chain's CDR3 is CATSTRTGSVDEQYF. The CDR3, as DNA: TGTGCCACCAGCACCCGGACAGGGTCAGTCGACGAGCAGTACTTC.